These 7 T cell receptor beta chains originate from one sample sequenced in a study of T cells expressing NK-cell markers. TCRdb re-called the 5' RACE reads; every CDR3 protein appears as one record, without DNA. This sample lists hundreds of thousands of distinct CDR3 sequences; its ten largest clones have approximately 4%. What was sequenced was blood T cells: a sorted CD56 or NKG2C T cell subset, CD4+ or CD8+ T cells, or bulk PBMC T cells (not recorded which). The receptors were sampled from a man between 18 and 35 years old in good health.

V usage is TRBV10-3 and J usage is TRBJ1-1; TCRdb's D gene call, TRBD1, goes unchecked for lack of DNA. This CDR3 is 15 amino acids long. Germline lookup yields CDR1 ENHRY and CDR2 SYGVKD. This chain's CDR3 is CAISLSGHLNTEAFF.

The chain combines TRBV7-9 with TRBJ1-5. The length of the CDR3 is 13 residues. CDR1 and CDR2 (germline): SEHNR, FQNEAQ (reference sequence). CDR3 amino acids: CASSLGIDQPQHF.

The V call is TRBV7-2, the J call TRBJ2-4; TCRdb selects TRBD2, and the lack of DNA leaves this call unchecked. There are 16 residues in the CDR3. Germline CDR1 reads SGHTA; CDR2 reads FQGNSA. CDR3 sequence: CASSLALGPRGNIQYF. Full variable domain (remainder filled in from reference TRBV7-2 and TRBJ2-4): GAGVSQSPSNKVTEKGKDVELRCDPISGHTALYWYRQSLGQGLEFLIYFQGNSAPDKSGLPSDRFSAERTGGSVSTLTIQRTQQEDSAVYLCASSLALGPRGNIQYFGAGTRLSVL.

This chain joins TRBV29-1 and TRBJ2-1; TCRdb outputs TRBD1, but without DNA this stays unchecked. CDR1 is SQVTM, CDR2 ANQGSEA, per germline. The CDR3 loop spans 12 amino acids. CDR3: CSVATGVHEQFF.

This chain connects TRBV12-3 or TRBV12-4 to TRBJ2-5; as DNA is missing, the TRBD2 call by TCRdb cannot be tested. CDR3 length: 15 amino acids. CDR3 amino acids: CASSIAGGLGETQYF.

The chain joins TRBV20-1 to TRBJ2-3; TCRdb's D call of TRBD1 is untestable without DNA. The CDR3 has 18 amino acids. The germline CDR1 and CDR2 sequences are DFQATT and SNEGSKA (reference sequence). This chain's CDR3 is CSARDQAQQWDSTDTQYF.

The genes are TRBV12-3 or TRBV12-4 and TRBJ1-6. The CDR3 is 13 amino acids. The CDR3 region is CASRLALNSPLHF.